These T cell receptor beta chains were read from a single sample in a study of cytomegalovirus exposure and HLA in healthy donors. The table came from immunoSEQ multiplex PCR; TCRdb's copy has only in-frame clones and leaves some out. Here the sample spans approximately 110,000 clones, roughly 73% being singletons. The sample was PBMCs. These receptors were taken from a man aged 55-75 years in good health and CMV-seropositive. CDR3s include the opening cysteine and the closing phenylalanine or tryptophan.

TRBJ1-2,TRBV7-2,CASSLHSRADRVWTF
TRBJ1-6,TRBV6-6,CASSGQGYNSPLHF
TRBJ1-1,TRBV7-2,CASSANRGFGEAFF
TRBJ2-5,TRBV28,CASSWGTDQETQYF
TRBJ2-2,TRBV5-1,CASSFSRGIGNTGELFF
TRBJ2-5,TRBV6-1,CASSRSTYLGETQYF
TRBJ2-7,TRBV30,CAWDRQGREVSYEQYF
TRBJ1-1,TRBV5-1,CASSLVVGGNTEAFF
TRBJ2-5,TRBV5-1,CASSLTLAGGQETQYF
TRBJ2-6,TRBV5-1,CASSRNSGTGNVLTF
TRBJ1-4,TRBV7-9,CASSLAEGAEKLFF
TRBJ1-1,TRBV6-1,CASRTGANTEAFF
TRBJ2-1,TRBV28,CASSLSFREQFF
TRBJ1-6,TRBV18,CASSEVSSYNSPLHF
TRBJ2-2,TRBV7-3,CASSSTGELFF
TRBJ2-7,TRBV10-3,CAISEVGQGREQYF
TRBJ2-5,TRBV15,CATSRGISGLQETQYF
TRBJ2-5,TRBV7-3,CASSSLSSTETQYF
TRBJ1-2,TRBV28,CASSRTGGMSYGYTF
TRBJ2-1,TRBV6-1,CASSEQGTNYNEQFF
TRBJ2-7,TRBV29-1,CSVAYDRGRGYEQYF
TRBJ2-7,TRBV27,CASNPQGGGEQYF
TRBJ2-5,TRBV9,CASSRDAGKTQYF
TRBJ2-5,TRBV5-1,CASSPTERQETQYF
TRBJ2-7,TRBV19,CASSTRDNDDEQYF
TRBJ1-1,TRBV30,CAWSTGAEAFF
TRBJ2-2,TRBV7-3,CASSRPQGAVGELFF
TRBJ1-4,TRBV7-9,CASSLGGGTEEKLFF
TRBJ2-5,TRBV11-2,CASSPMGGSQETQYF